This T cell receptor (beta chain) was profiled in a study of cytomegalovirus exposure and HLA in healthy donors. Looking at the study overall: Early released data comprised about 85 million unique TCRs from HLA-typed donors.

Trimming removed 3 bases from V and 3 bases from J, with 8 bases in between. Germline CDR1 reads KGHSH; CDR2 reads LQKENI. The CDR3 is made up of 14 amino acids. In regard to this clone: Its matching antigen is unknown.

It was with 60 Vbeta and 13 Jbeta primers that the PCR ran. The data were produced by immunoSEQ multiplex PCR, yet TCRdb's version contains in-frame clones alone and is incomplete. The table shows 150,000 to 200,000 clones, with 75% occurring only once. Study findings and constraints: The study recorded 150 to 200 TCR beta chains that were cytomegalovirus-associated. Later analysis suggested links between common viral pathogens and several top significant clusters. Fewer N-insertions than the approximately 700-donor mean were reportedly shown by an Asian-associated ancestry cluster in a later analysis.

The gene calls are TRBV18 and TRBJ1-4, with D possibly matching TRBD1 (5 bases). Sequencing was performed on PBMCs. This TCR came from a woman aged 45 to 65 in good health and CMV-seropositive. CDR3 protein: CASSPGQSNEKLFF. The CDR3 DNA follows: TGTGCCAGCTCACCGGGGCAGTCTAATGAAAAACTGTTTTTT.